Below are 4 T cell receptor beta chains sequenced from a single sample in a study of blood T cell repertoires in COVID-19 (dated by TCRdb to between 2020 and 2021). Receptor amplification or capture employed the immunoSEQ multiplex PCR assay. The source is immuneACCESS, and TCRdb retained only in-frame sequences with V and J called. Part of the clones is not carried over; for the studies checked, unresolved V genes explain less than half of this, and the remainder is unexplained. This sample holds about 60,000 clones; about nine tenths were observed only once. Over 2% of the sample rests with the top ten. The source material was peripheral blood. The source of these receptors is a man aged 60 to 69 with acute or convalescent COVID-19.

The chain is built from TRBV6-4 and TRBJ1-5; 10 bases line up with TRBD1. This CDR3 contains 18 residues. With 4 bases clipped from V and 7 bases from J, the junction kept 16 bases outside the gene matches. Germline assignment: CDR1 MRHNA and CDR2 SNTAGT. CDR3 bases: TGTGCCAGCAGTGGGGCGTGGGACAGGGGTTGTAATTGGCAGCCCCAGCATTTT. Its translation is CASSGAWDRGCNWQPQHF.

The V and J genes are TRBV3-1 (or the pseudogene TRBV3-2) and TRBJ1-4; D is unclear. V shed 4 bases and J shed 8 bases, with 11 bases lying between them. The CDR3 runs to 13 residues. The germline gives CDR1 LGHDT, CDR2 YNNKEL (reference sequence). The CDR3 bases are TGTGCCAGCAGCCCTGCCTGGAGGGAAAAACTGTTTTTT. It specifies CASSPAWREKLFF.

The chain recombines TRBV11-2 with TRBJ2-1; tentatively, D is TRBD2 (6 bases). Germline V lookup: CDR1 SGHAT, CDR2 FQNNGV. Trimming left V 2 bases short and J 1 base short, with 21 bases between. The CDR3 is 19 residues long. In nucleotides, the CDR3 is TGTGCCAGCAGCTTACGGGAGATAGGGGACCAGACTTCCTACAATGAGCAGTTCTTC. The encoded protein is CASSLREIGDQTSYNEQFF.

The gene calls are TRBV2 and TRBJ2-6, with 7 bases identical to TRBD1. This CDR3 spans 18 amino acids. With V trimmed by 3 bases and J by 2 bases, 10 bases remained unmatched. Germline loops: CDR1 SNHLY, CDR2 FYNNEI. CDR3 bases: TGTGCCAGCAGTGATGTGCAGGGGGTAGTCGCTGGGGCCAACGTCCTGACTTTC. This sequence encodes CASSDVQGVVAGANVLTF.